This TCR beta chain derives from a study of T cell responses to AZD1222 COVID-19 vaccine. On the study more broadly: Second doses at about 4 or about 12 weeks were pooled.

Points on this clone: Antigen: not known.

Per germline, CDR1 SGHTA and CDR2 FQGTGA. This CDR3 has 15 residues. Trimming took 0 bases from V and 3 from J; bases not matched to a gene: 2. Study-level findings and limits: Repertoires were obtained solely post-peak T cell response.

Clones were read by immunoSEQ multiplex PCR, and TCRdb kept only the in-frame ones, dropping some. The sample lists 110,000 to 150,000 clones, more than 90% occurring once. The chain recombines TRBV7-3 with TRBJ2-1; 7 bases are a match to TRBD2. This TCR came from an adult in good health. Material: peripheral blood, obtained on day 0 of AZD1222 vaccination. CDR3: CASSLTGGNYNEQFF. CDR3 DNA sequence: TGTGCCAGCAGCTTAACGGGGGGGAACTACAATGAGCAGTTCTTC.